One and the same sample provided the 20 T cell receptor beta chains below, sequenced in a study of shared clonotypes between healthy human individuals. The protocol was immunoSEQ multiplex PCR, while the TCRdb copy is restricted to in-frame clones and leaves out a portion. Of a few million clones in the sample, around 92% were seen once. Material: naive CD4+ T cells from PBMCs. The subset is: CD45RA+ positively selected. Source of these receptors: a man aged 18 to 29 in good health. Some clones in this sample may be carry-over from other donors' samples.

The rearrangement links TRBV5-6 to TRBJ2-7; D is ambiguous. The CDR3 has 12 residues. Germline CDR1 SGHDT, CDR2 YYEEEE. The V gene lost 2 bases and the J gene lost 5 bases, with 8 bases spanning the gap. The CDR3 nucleotides are TGTGCCAGCAGCTTAGTAAGCGACGAGCAGTACTTC. It specifies CASSLVSDEQYF.

As regards this clone: At the DNA level, this CDR3 is encoded by other sequences in the same sample as well. The chain uses TRBV2 and TRBJ2-7; D remains unclear. The length of the CDR3 is 12 residues. V dropped 4 bases and J dropped 1 base, with 5 bases sitting between them. Germline V lookup: CDR1 SNHLY, CDR2 FYNNEI. This CDR3 reads CASSALSYEQYF. CDR3 DNA: TGTGCCAGCAGTGCCCTTTCCTACGAGCAGTACTTC.

This chain uses TRBV28 with TRBJ1-1; D uncertain. Germline CDR1 MDHEN, CDR2 SYDVKM. The CDR3 covers 15 residues. With 1 base removed from V and 3 bases from J, the gap between germline ends came to 12 bases. The CDR3 region has the DNA TGTGCCAGCAGTTTATTAACCGCGCCGGACACTGAAGCTTTCTTT. Encoded protein: CASSLLTAPDTEAFF.

This chain connects TRBV11-1 to TRBJ2-3, with 14 bases lining up with TRBD2. Germline CDR1 is SGHAT and CDR2 is FQDESV (reference sequence). Unmatched junction bases numbered 1, after V lost 3 bases and J lost 2 bases. There are 16 residues in the CDR3. The CDR3: CASSLGLAGATDTQYF. Written as DNA, the CDR3 is TGTGCCAGCAGCTTGGGACTAGCGGGAGCCACAGATACGCAGTATTTT.

The V and J genes are TRBV28 and TRBJ2-7, with D possibly TRBD1 on 5 matching bases. Germline lookup yields CDR1 MDHEN and CDR2 SYDVKM. The length of the CDR3 is 13 residues. V was trimmed by 6 bases and J by 7 bases, leaving 16 bases between them. CDR3: CASRVGFRDEQYF. CDR3 DNA: TGTGCCAGCAGGGTTGGGTTCAGGGATGAGCAGTACTTC.

This chain joins TRBV29-1 and TRBJ2-7, with D maybe TRBD2 (5 bases). The CDR3 is 13 residues long. Trimming stripped 3 bases from V and 6 bases from J, with 15 bases between. CDR1 and CDR2 from the germline V gene are SQVTM and ANQGSEA. This chain's CDR3 is CSVESSLGSEQYF. The CDR3 DNA reads as TGCAGCGTTGAGAGTTCGCTGGGGAGCGAGCAGTACTTC.

The chain links TRBV6-5 to TRBJ1-2, with D hard to call. This CDR3 is built from 14 residues. V lost 10 bases to trimming and J lost 1 base, with 16 bases between them. Germline CDR1 MNHEY, CDR2 SVGAGI. In nucleotides, the CDR3 is TGTGCCACACAGTCCCGCAGCGGTAACTATGGCTACACCTTC. It translates to CATQSRSGNYGYTF.

This clone was observed once. The rearrangement joins TRBV7-9 to TRBJ2-4; the D gene is possibly TRBD1 (6 bases). CDR1 is SEHNR and CDR2 is FQNEAQ in the germline V gene (reference sequence). V dropped 1 base and J dropped 8 bases, with 15 bases sitting between them. The length of the CDR3 is 15 residues. The DNA of the CDR3 is TGTGCCAGCAGCTTAGACAGGGTCCTAGGGGACATTCAGTACTTC. This sequence encodes CASSLDRVLGDIQYF.

The chain recombines TRBV10-1 with TRBJ1-4, with D unresolved. The germline V gene has CDR1 WNHNN and CDR2 SYGVQD (reference sequence). This CDR3 is built from 13 residues. The ends were cut back, 7 bases at V and 8 bases at J, with 14 bases in the middle. The CDR3 loop is CASNNRPEEKLFF. The CDR3 nucleotides read TGCGCCAGCAATAACCGGCCAGAAGAAAAACTGTTTTTT.

About this clone: Other DNA sequences in this sample translate to the same CDR3. The chain employs TRBV5-1 and TRBJ1-1; TRBD1 aligns across 8 bases. This CDR3 spans 13 amino acids. From germline, CDR1 is SGHRS and CDR2 YFSETQ. Trimming took 4 bases from V and 4 from J; bases not matched to a gene: 3. The chain's CDR3 is CASSPGGGTEAFF. CDR3 in DNA: TGCGCCAGCAGCCCAGGGGGCGGCACTGAAGCTTTCTTT.

A word on this clone: A much more abundant neighbour one base away suggests this may be a read error. Other DNA sequences in the same sample also yield this CDR3. The rearrangement joins TRBV2 to TRBJ2-5; D is unresolved. The CDR3 contains 11 residues. Trimming stripped 6 bases from V and 1 base from J, with 3 bases between. Germline V gene lookup returns CDR1 SNHLY and CDR2 FYNNEI. The DNA for the CDR3 is TGTGCCAGCAGCGCCCAAGAGACCCAGTACTTC. This sequence encodes CASSAQETQYF.

The chain couples TRBV7-3 to TRBJ2-3; 8 bases align to TRBD1. The CDR3 length is 15 residues. Germline V gene data show CDR1 as SGHTA and CDR2 as FQGTGA. Unmatched junction bases numbered 8, after V lost 6 bases and J lost 3 bases. CDR3 coding DNA: TGTGCCAGCAGGCCAGGGGGCGTTCAGACAGATACGCAGTATTTT. Translation gives CASRPGGVQTDTQYF.

V and J are TRBV19 and TRBJ2-7; possibly TRBD2 for D (6 bases). The V end was cut by 2 bases, the J end by 2 bases, with 13 bases between. Germline CDR1 reads LNHDA; CDR2 reads SQIVND (reference sequence). This CDR3 has 15 residues. This chain's CDR3 is CASSILGGPTYEQYF. Written as DNA, the CDR3 is TGTGCCAGTAGTATACTCGGAGGGCCCACCTACGAGCAGTACTTC.

The chain uses TRBV27 and TRBJ2-7; D might be TRBD2 (5 bases). The germline V gene has CDR1 MNHEY and CDR2 SMNVEV (reference sequence). V was shortened by 1 base and J by 2 bases, with 15 bases between the two germline ends. The CDR3 spans 16 residues. The CDR3 loop reads CASSLYPPPGTYEQYF. The CDR3 nucleotides read TGTGCCAGCAGTTTATATCCCCCCCCCGGGACCTACGAGCAGTACTTC.

This clone was counted a few times. The chain couples TRBV11-2 to TRBJ1-5; no clear D gene. V was clipped by 1 base and J by 5 bases, with 9 bases between them. The CDR3 spans 14 residues. Germline values: CDR1 SGHAT, CDR2 FQNNGV. CDR3 nucleotides: TGTGCCAGCAGCTTAGGGCTAGGCCATCAGCCCCAGCATTTT. It encodes CASSLGLGHQPQHF.

The gene calls are TRBV7-2 and TRBJ1-2; 8 nucleotides line up with TRBD1. The CDR3 extends over 14 amino acids. Trimming cost V 1 base and J 8 bases; bases outside gene matches: 6. Per germline, CDR1 SGHTA and CDR2 FQGNSA. The CDR3 sequence is CASSLGGQGHGYTF. Here the CDR3 DNA reads TGTGCCAGCAGCTTAGGAGGACAGGGCCACGGCTACACCTTC.

The CDR3 DNA sequence: TGTGCCAGCGCCAGCGGGAGTTTGGATACGCAGTATTTT. Its translation is CASASGSLDTQYF. The chain uses TRBV2 and TRBJ2-3; 8 bases line up with TRBD2. This CDR3 contains 13 residues. After removal of 8 bases from V and 6 bases from J, the junction contained 7 bases not matched to a gene. Germline loops: CDR1 SNHLY, CDR2 FYNNEI.

Note on this clone: The sample has other DNA sequences that encode this CDR3 too. The chain combines TRBV7-8 with TRBJ2-7; D might be TRBD1 or TRBD2, each matching 5 bases. Per germline, CDR1 SGHVS and CDR2 FQNEAQ. The CDR3 covers 13 residues. Trimming left V 1 base short and J 6 bases short, with 10 bases between. CDR3: CASSLVRGGEQYF. The DNA of the CDR3 is TGTGCCAGCAGCTTAGTGAGGGGTGGCGAGCAGTACTTC.

The rearrangement uses TRBV21-1 and TRBJ1-1. TRBV21-1 constitutes a pseudogene. This CDR3 region has 14 residues. The DNA for the CDR3 is TGTGCCAGCCTCCCCCCCGGGGGGGAAACTGAAGCTTTCTTT. Translation gives CASLPPGGETEAFF.

The V call is TRBV9, the J call TRBJ2-2, with 8 nucleotides matching TRBD1. With 4 bases clipped from V and 7 bases from J, the junction kept 9 bases outside the gene matches. The CDR3 extends over 15 amino acids. Germline CDR1 and CDR2: SGDLS and YYNGEE. Here the CDR3 reads CASSPRTGQDGELFF. As DNA, the CDR3 is TGTGCCAGCAGCCCTCGGACAGGGCAGGACGGGGAGCTGTTTTTT.